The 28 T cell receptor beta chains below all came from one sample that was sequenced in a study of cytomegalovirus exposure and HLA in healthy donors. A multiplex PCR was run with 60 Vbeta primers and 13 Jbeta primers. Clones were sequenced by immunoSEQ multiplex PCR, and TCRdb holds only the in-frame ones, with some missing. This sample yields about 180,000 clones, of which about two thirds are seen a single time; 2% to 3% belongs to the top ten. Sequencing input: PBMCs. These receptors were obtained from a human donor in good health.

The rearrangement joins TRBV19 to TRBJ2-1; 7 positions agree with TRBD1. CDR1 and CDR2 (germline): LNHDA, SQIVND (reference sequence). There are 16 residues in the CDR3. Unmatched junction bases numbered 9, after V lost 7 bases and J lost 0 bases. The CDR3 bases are TGTGCCAGTAACCCGGACAGGCGATACTCCTACAATGAGCAGTTCTTC. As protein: CASNPDRRYSYNEQFF.

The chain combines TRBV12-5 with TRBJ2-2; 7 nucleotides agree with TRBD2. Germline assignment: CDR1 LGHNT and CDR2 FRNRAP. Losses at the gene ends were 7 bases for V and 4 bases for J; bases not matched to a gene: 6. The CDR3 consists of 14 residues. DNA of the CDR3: TGTGCTAGTGCCGCGGGGGATGGCACCGGGGAGCTGTTTTTT. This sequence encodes CASAAGDGTGELFF.

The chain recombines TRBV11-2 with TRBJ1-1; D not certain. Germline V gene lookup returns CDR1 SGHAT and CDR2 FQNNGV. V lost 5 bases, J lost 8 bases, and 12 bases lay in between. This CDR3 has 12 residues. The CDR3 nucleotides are TGTGCCAGCAGCCAGAGGTGGGTCGAAGCTTTCTTT. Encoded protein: CASSQRWVEAFF.

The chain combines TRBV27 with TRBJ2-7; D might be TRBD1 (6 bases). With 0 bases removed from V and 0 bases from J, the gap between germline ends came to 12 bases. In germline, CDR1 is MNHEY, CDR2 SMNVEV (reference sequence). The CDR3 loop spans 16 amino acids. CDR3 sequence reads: CASSLSRGDISYEQYF. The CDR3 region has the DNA TGTGCCAGCAGTTTATCTCGTGGGGACATCTCCTACGAGCAGTACTTC.

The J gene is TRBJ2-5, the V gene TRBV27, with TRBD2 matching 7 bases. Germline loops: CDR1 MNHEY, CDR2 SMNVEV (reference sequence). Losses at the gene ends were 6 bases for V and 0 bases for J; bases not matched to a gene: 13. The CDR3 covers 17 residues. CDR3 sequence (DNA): TGTGCCAGCAGCGCGGGAGTTGGGCAAATGGACCAAGAGACCCAGTACTTC. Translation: CASSAGVGQMDQETQYF.

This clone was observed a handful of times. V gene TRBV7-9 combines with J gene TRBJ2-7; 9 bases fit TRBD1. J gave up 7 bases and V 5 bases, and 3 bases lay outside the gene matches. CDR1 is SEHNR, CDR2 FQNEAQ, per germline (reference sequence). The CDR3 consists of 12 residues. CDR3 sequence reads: CASSRDRAEQYF. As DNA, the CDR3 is TGTGCCAGCAGCCGGGACAGGGCGGAGCAGTACTTC. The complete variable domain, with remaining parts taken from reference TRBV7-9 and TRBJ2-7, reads DTGVSQNPRHKITKRGQNVTFRCDPISEHNRLYWYRQTLGQGPEFLTYFQNEAQLEKSRLLSDRFSAERPKGSFSTLEIQRTEQGDSAMYLCASSRDRAEQYFGPGTRLTVT.

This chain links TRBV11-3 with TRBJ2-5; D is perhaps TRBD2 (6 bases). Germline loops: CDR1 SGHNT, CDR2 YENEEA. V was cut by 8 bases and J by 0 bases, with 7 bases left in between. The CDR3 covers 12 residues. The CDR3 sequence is CASAGYQETQYF. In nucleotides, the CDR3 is TGTGCCAGCGCGGGGTACCAAGAGACCCAGTACTTC.

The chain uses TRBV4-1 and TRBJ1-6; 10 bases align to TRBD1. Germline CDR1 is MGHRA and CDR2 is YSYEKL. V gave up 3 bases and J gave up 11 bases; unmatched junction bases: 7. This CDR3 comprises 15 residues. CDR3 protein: CASSQAGQGWPPLHF. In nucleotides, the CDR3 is TGCGCCAGCAGCCAGGCGGGACAGGGGTGGCCACCCCTCCACTTT.

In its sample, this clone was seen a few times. In DNA form, the CDR3 reads TGTGCCAGCAGCTTGGTGACTCAAACTGAAGCTTTCTTT. Translated: CASSLVTQTEAFF. The chain couples TRBV5-5 to TRBJ1-1; D gene ambiguous. The CDR3 consists of 13 residues. Trimming removed 0 bases at V and 5 bases at J, with 8 bases between. CDR1 and CDR2 (germline): SGHKS, YYEKEE (reference sequence).

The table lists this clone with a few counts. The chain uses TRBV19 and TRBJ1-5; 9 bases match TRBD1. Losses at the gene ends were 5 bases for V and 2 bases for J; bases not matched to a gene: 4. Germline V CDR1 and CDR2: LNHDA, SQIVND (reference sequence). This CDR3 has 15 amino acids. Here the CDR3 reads CASSPWTGGNQPQHF. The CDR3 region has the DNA TGTGCCAGTAGTCCCTGGACAGGGGGCAATCAGCCCCAGCATTTT.

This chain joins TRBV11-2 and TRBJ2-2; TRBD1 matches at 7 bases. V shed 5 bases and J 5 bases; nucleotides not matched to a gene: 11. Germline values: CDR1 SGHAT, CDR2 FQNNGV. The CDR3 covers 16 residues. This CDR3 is CASSPDGTERTGELFF. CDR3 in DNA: TGTGCCAGCAGCCCCGACGGGACAGAGAGGACCGGGGAGCTGTTTTTT.

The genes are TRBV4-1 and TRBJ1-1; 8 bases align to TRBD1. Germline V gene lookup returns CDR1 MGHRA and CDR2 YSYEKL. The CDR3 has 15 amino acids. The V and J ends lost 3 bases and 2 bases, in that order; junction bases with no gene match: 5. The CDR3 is CASSHIGQGNTEAFF. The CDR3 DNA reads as TGCGCCAGCAGCCATATTGGACAGGGAAACACTGAAGCTTTCTTT.

The CDR3 spells CASSPPGQGNTGELFF. In nucleotides, the CDR3 is TGCGCCAGCAGCCCTCCGGGACAGGGGAACACCGGGGAGCTGTTTTTT. This rearrangement joins TRBV5-1 to TRBJ2-2; 9 nucleotides line up with TRBD1. The CDR3 length is 16 residues. CDR1 and CDR2 (germline): SGHRS, YFSETQ. The V gene end was trimmed by 4 bases and the J gene end by 1 base; junction bases not matched to a gene: 5.

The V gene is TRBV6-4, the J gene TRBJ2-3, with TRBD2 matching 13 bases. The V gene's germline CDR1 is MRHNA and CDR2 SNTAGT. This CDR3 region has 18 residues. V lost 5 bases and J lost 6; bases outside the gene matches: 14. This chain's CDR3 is CASSLDGLAGASGDTQYF. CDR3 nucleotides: TGTGCCAGCAGTTTAGATGGACTAGCGGGGGCCTCCGGGGATACGCAGTATTTT.

The CDR3 reads CASSRDSLSSYEQYF. CDR3 DNA sequence: TGCGCCAGCAGTCGAGACAGTCTTAGCTCCTACGAGCAGTACTTC. The chain combines TRBV23-1 with TRBJ2-7; possibly TRBD1 for D (5 bases). TRBV23-1 is flagged as an ORF with uncertain function. The V gene lost 4 bases and the J gene lost 0 bases, with 13 bases spanning the gap. CDR3 length: 15 residues.

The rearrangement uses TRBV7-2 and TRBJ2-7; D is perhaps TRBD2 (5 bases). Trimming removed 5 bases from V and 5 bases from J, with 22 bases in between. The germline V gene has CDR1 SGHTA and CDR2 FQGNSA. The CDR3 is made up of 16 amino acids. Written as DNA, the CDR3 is TGTGCCAGCAGCCCCAGCGGTGTCTCTGGTGCCCACGAGCAGTACTTC. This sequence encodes CASSPSGVSGAHEQYF. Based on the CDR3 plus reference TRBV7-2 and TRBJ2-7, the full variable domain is GAGVSQSPSNKVTEKGKDVELRCDPISGHTALYWYRQSLGQGLEFLIYFQGNSAPDKSGLPSDRFSAERTGGSVSTLTIQRTQQEDSAVYLCASSPSGVSGAHEQYFGPGTRLTVT.

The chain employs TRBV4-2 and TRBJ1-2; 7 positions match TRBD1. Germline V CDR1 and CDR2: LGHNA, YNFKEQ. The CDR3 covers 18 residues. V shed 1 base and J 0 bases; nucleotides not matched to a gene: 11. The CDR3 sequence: CASSQARGSDRANYGYTF. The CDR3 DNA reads TGTGCCAGCAGCCAAGCGCGCGGTAGCGACAGGGCTAACTATGGCTACACCTTC.

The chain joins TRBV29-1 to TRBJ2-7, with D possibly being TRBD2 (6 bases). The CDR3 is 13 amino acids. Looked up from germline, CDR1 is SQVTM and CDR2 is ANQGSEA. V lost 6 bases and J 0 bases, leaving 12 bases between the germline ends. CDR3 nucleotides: TGCAGCGTCGCGGGACCCAGCTCCTACGAGCAGTACTTC. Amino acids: CSVAGPSSYEQYF.

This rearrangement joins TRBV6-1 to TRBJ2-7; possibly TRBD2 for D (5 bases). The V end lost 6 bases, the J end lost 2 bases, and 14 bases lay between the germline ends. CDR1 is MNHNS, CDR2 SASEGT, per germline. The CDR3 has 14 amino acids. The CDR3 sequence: CASRGSKRPYEQYF. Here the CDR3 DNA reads TGTGCCAGCAGGGGGAGTAAGAGGCCCTACGAGCAGTACTTC.

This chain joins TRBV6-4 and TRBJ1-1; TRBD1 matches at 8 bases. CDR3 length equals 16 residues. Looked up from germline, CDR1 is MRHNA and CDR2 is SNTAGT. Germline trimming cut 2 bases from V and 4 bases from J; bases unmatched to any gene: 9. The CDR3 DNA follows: TGTGCCAGCAGTGACAGTGACGGGACAGGCGCCACTGAAGCTTTCTTT. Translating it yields CASSDSDGTGATEAFF.

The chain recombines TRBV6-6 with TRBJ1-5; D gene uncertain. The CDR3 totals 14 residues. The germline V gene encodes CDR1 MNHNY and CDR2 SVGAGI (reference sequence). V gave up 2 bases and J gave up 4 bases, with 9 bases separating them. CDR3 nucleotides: TGTGCCAGCAGTTACGAGAATACTAATCAGCCCCAGCATTTT. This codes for CASSYENTNQPQHF.

In nucleotides, the CDR3 is TGTGCCAGCTCACCAATGGGACAGGGGAACAATGAGCAGTTCTTC. As protein: CASSPMGQGNNEQFF. The chain employs TRBV18 and TRBJ2-1; TRBD1 agrees at 10 bases. V was pared by 2 bases and J by 5 bases, with 3 bases of the junction left unmatched. CDR1 is KGHSH, CDR2 LQKENI, per germline. The CDR3 spans 15 residues.

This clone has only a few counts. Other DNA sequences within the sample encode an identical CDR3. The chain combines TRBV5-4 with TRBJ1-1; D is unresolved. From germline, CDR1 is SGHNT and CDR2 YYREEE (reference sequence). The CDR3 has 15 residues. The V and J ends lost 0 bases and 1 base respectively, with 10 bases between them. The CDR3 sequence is CASSLAGGGNTEAFF. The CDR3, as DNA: TGTGCCAGCAGCTTGGCGGGAGGAGGGAACACTGAAGCTTTCTTT. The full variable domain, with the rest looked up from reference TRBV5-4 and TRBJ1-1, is ETGVTQSPTHLIKTRGQQVTLRCSSQSGHNTVSWYQQALGQGPQFIFQYYREEENGRGNFPPRFSGLQFPNYSSELNVNALELDDSALYLCASSLAGGGNTEAFFGQGTRLTVV.

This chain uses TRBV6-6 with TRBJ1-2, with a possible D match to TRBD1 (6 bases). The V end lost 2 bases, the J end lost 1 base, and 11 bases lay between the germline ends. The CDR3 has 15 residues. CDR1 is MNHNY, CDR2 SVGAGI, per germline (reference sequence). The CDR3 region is CASSYPGQFNYGYTF. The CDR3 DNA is TGTGCCAGCAGTTACCCCGGACAGTTTAACTATGGCTACACCTTC.

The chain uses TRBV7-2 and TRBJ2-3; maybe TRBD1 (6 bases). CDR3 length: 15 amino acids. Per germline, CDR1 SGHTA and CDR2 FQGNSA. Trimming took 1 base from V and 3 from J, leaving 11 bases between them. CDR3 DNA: TGTGCCAGCAGCTTAGAAGGGGGTCAGACAGATACGCAGTATTTT. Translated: CASSLEGGQTDTQYF. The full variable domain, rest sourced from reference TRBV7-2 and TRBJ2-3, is GAGVSQSPSNKVTEKGKDVELRCDPISGHTALYWYRQSLGQGLEFLIYFQGNSAPDKSGLPSDRFSAERTGGSVSTLTIQRTQQEDSAVYLCASSLEGGQTDTQYFGPGTRLTVL.

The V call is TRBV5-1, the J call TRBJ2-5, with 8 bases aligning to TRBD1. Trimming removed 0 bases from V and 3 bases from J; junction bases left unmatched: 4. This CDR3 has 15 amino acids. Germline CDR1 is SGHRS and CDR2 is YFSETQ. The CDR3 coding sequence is TGCGCCAGCAGCTTGGCTTCGACAGGGGAAGAGACCCAGTACTTC. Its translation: CASSLASTGEETQYF.

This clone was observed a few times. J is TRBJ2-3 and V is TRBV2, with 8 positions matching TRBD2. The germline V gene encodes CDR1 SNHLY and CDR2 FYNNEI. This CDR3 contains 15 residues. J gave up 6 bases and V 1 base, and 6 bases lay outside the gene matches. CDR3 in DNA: TGTGCCAGCAGTGAAGGTAGCGGGGAGGGGGATACGCAGTATTTT. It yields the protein CASSEGSGEGDTQYF.

The CDR3 nucleotides read TGTGCCAGCAGCTGGGGACAGGTGATCGACTACGAGCAGTACTTC. It translates to CASSWGQVIDYEQYF. The chain combines TRBV6-1 with TRBJ2-7, with 8 bases aligning to TRBD1. After removal of 6 bases from V and 3 bases from J, the junction contained 10 bases not matched to a gene. The CDR3 totals 15 residues. Germline V gene data show CDR1 as MNHNS and CDR2 as SASEGT.